Each of the 7 T cell receptor beta chains below was sequenced from the same sample in a study of T cell changes during pregnancy in multiple sclerosis. The assay was immunoSEQ multiplex PCR, and TCRdb's table has in-frame clones only and misses some. The repertoire holds tens of thousands of clones, 85% to 90% seen once, with 1.4% to 1.5% in the top ten. The sequences come from peripheral blood, collected in the first trimester of pregnancy. Receptors originate from a female donor in good health, enrolled as a control in a pregnancy study.

This rearrangement joins TRBV19 to TRBJ1-5; tentatively, D is TRBD1 (6 bases). The V end lost 1 base, the J end lost 7 bases, and 14 bases lay between the germline ends. The CDR3 extends over 15 amino acids. In germline, CDR1 is LNHDA, CDR2 SQIVND (reference sequence). DNA for the CDR3: TGTGCCAGTAGTATAGGCCCAGGGGTAGGCCAGCCCCAGCATTTT. This encodes CASSIGPGVGQPQHF.

The V call is TRBV4-1, the J call TRBJ2-2; 7 bases are shared with TRBD1. The CDR3 covers 17 residues. Looked up from germline, CDR1 is MGHRA and CDR2 is YSYEKL. Losses at the gene ends were 0 bases for V and 0 bases for J; bases not matched to a gene: 4. CDR3 nucleotide sequence: TGCGCCAGCAGCCAAGAGTCGCAGGGGGCGAACACCGGGGAGCTGTTTTTT. Encoded protein: CASSQESQGANTGELFF.

The chain is built from TRBV6-1 and TRBJ2-1, with 9 bases fitting TRBD1. This CDR3 comprises 14 residues. Germline loops: CDR1 MNHNS, CDR2 SASEGT. Trimming removed 5 bases from V and 8 bases from J; junction bases left unmatched: 7. CDR3 sequence: CASSRQGEFYEQFF. The CDR3 coding sequence is TGTGCCAGCAGTAGACAGGGGGAGTTCTATGAGCAGTTCTTC.

The V and J genes are TRBV2 and TRBJ2-2, with 10 bases lining up with TRBD1. This CDR3 has 17 amino acids. With V trimmed by 6 bases and J by 7 bases, 14 bases remained unmatched. Germline V gene lookup returns CDR1 SNHLY and CDR2 FYNNEI. The CDR3 is CASRKEETGGMGGELFF. DNA for the CDR3: TGTGCCAGCAGAAAGGAAGAGACAGGGGGCATGGGCGGGGAGCTGTTTTTT.

The chain links TRBV5-4 to TRBJ2-3, with D unresolved. V lost 7 bases and J lost 0, with 15 bases in between. Per germline, CDR1 SGHNT and CDR2 YYREEE (reference sequence). The CDR3 has 15 amino acids. The CDR3 DNA sequence: TGTGCCAGCCGAAGGCAGGCCAGTAGCACAGATACGCAGTATTTT. Protein product: CASRRQASSTDTQYF.

The J gene is TRBJ2-3, the V gene TRBV10-1; D remains ambiguous. The CDR3 loop spans 15 amino acids. V gave up 2 bases and J gave up 2 bases, with 11 bases separating them. Germline CDR1 and CDR2: WNHNN and SYGVQD (reference sequence). The DNA for the CDR3 is TGCGCCAGCAGTGAGCAGGTCAGCTACACAGATACGCAGTATTTT. Protein: CASSEQVSYTDTQYF.

V usage is TRBV18 and J usage is TRBJ2-5; 10 bases are a match to TRBD2. Germline CDR1 KGHSH, CDR2 LQKENI. With 2 bases clipped from V and 5 bases from J, the junction kept 2 bases outside the gene matches. CDR3 length equals 14 residues. The CDR3 spells CASSPGSGRETQYF. The CDR3 nucleotides read TGTGCCAGCTCACCAGGTAGCGGGAGGGAGACCCAGTACTTC.